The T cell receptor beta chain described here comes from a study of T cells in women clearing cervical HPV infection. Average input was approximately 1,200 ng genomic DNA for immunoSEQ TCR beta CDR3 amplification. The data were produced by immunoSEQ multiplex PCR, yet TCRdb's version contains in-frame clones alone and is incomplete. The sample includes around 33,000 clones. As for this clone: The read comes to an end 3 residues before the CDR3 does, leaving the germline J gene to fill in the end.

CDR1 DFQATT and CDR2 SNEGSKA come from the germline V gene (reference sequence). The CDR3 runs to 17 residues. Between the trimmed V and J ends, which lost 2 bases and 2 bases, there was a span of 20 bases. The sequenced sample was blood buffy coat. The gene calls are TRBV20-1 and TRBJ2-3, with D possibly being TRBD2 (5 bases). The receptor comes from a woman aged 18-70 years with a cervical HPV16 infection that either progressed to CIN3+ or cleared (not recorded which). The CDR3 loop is CSARNLGGGGSTDTQYF. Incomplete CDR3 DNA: TGCAGTGCTAGAAACCTAGGAGGCGGAGGATCCACAGATACG.